The next 8 T cell receptor beta chains were all read from a single sample in a study of blood T cell repertoires in COVID-19. Here immunoSEQ multiplex PCR was the method, and the copy in TCRdb shows in-frame clones only, minus some. The sample has about 250,000 clones; about 85% are singletons. Sequencing was done on a sample of PBMCs or T cells enriched from blood (not recorded which). The source is a woman between 45 and 65 years old who had recovered from COVID-19.

The chain uses TRBV5-1 and TRBJ2-5, with a possible D match to TRBD1 (6 bases). Trimming stripped 0 bases from V and 2 bases from J, with 14 bases between. The CDR3 has 16 residues. Germline V lookup: CDR1 SGHRS, CDR2 YFSETQ. Here the CDR3 reads CASSLGGRRGQETQYF. The CDR3 region has the DNA TGCGCCAGCAGCTTGGGGGGGCGACGCGGACAAGAGACCCAGTACTTC.

V gene TRBV19 combines with J gene TRBJ2-2; D not certain. Germline-derived CDR1 and CDR2 are LNHDA and SQIVND (reference sequence). V lost 6 bases, J lost 3 bases, and 20 bases lay in between. The CDR3 runs to 17 residues. The chain's CDR3 is CASSRLLGDPHTGELFF. As DNA, the CDR3 is TGTGCCAGTAGCCGCCTACTTGGAGATCCCCACACCGGGGAGCTGTTTTTT.

The rearrangement joins TRBV4-1 to TRBJ2-7; 9 bases align to TRBD2. The CDR3 length is 17 residues. V gave up 1 base and J gave up 2 bases; unmatched junction bases: 9. CDR1 is MGHRA and CDR2 is YSYEKL in the germline V gene. The CDR3 is CASSQGYGGRAAYEQYF. The DNA for the CDR3 is TGCGCCAGCAGCCAAGGTTATGGCGGGAGGGCGGCCTACGAGCAGTACTTC.

This chain uses TRBV10-2 with TRBJ2-7; 10 positions agree with TRBD2. The V segment lost 8 bases and the J segment 9 bases; nucleotides outside the gene matches: 10. Germline values: CDR1 WSHSY, CDR2 SAAADI. There are 13 residues in the CDR3. This chain's CDR3 is CASLEREGLGQYF. The CDR3 DNA reads TGCGCCAGCCTTGAGCGGGAGGGCCTTGGGCAGTACTTC.

V is TRBV28 and J is TRBJ1-3; 7 bases fit TRBD1. Germline loops: CDR1 MDHEN, CDR2 SYDVKM. The CDR3 consists of 16 residues. V shed 9 bases and J 0 bases; nucleotides not matched to a gene: 11. The CDR3 region has the DNA TGTGCCAGGACGAGGGGGCGGGCGAGCTCTGGAAACACCATATATTTT. Residues: CARTRGRASSGNTIYF.

This clone was recorded a few times. The CDR3 DNA follows: TGTGCCAGCAGTCCCGAGGGGGGGCCTGGGAATCAGCCCCAGCATTTT. Its protein is CASSPEGGPGNQPQHF. The chain couples TRBV6-4 to TRBJ1-5, with D possibly matching TRBD1 (6 bases). The germline V and J ends were trimmed by 5 bases and 4 bases, with 18 bases remaining between them. CDR3 length equals 16 residues. Per the germline V gene, CDR1 is MRHNA and CDR2 is SNTAGT.

The CDR3 reads CASSLFVVRDRGDTQYF. CDR3 sequence (DNA): TGTGCCAGCAGCTTATTTGTGGTGAGGGACAGGGGCGATACGCAGTATTTT. The chain has TRBV7-9 and TRBJ2-3; TRBD1 matches at 10 bases. J gave up 6 bases and V 2 bases, and 11 bases lay outside the gene matches. The CDR3 runs 17 residues. Germline V gene data show CDR1 as SEHNR and CDR2 as FQNEAQ (reference sequence).

The V call is TRBV6-6, the J call TRBJ2-1; 9 bases match TRBD2. With V trimmed by 8 bases and J by 12 bases, 14 bases remained unmatched. CDR1 and CDR2 from the germline V gene are MNHNY and SVGAGI (reference sequence). CDR3 length: 14 residues. The DNA for the CDR3 is TGTGCCAGCTGTGAGAATAGCGGGAGAAAATCGCAGTTCTTC. Protein product: CASCENSGRKSQFF.